Each of the 6 T cell receptor beta chains below was sequenced from the same sample in a study of immune evolution from preneoplasia to lung adenocarcinoma. Profiling relied on immunoSEQ multiplex PCR, and the TCRdb table lists in-frame clones only, not all of them. The data hold 7,700 or so clones, with approximately 80% observed a single time. The sample was FFPE adjacent normal lung tissue. These receptors came from a person between 65 and 79 years old with lung adenocarcinoma.

This chain uses TRBV29-1 with TRBJ2-2; 7 bases fit TRBD2. The germline CDR1 and CDR2 sequences are SQVTM and ANQGSEA. J was trimmed by 4 bases and V by 7 bases; bases with no gene match: 6. CDR3 length: 13 amino acids. The CDR3 DNA follows: TGCAGCGGATCTAGCGGTGCCACCGGGGAGCTGTTTTTT. Encoded protein: CSGSSGATGELFF.

This chain joins TRBV7-3 and TRBJ2-7; 10 bases line up with TRBD1. The V segment lost 3 bases and the J segment 2 bases; nucleotides outside the gene matches: 4. CDR1 is SGHTA and CDR2 is FQGTGA in the germline V gene. The CDR3 runs to 15 residues. The CDR3 region is CASSFDGTGAYEQYF. DNA of the CDR3: TGTGCCAGCAGCTTCGACGGGACAGGGGCCTACGAGCAGTACTTC.

The chain is built from TRBV15 and TRBJ1-5; no clear D gene. Germline CDR1 and CDR2: LNHNV and YYDKDF (reference sequence). V shed 6 bases and J shed 7 bases, with 19 bases lying between them. This CDR3 contains 15 residues. This chain's CDR3 is CATRIGGREGQPQHF. CDR3 DNA: TGTGCCACCAGGATTGGTGGACGGGAAGGCCAGCCCCAGCATTTT.

The V and J genes are TRBV11-2 and TRBJ1-1; 8 nucleotides match TRBD1. Germline assignment: CDR1 SGHAT and CDR2 FQNNGV. V shed 5 bases, J shed 2 bases, and the junction held 7 bases outside the gene matches. There are 15 residues in the CDR3. The CDR3 here is CASSPGTGVNTEAFF. The CDR3 DNA reads as TGTGCCAGCAGCCCCGGGACAGGAGTTAACACTGAAGCTTTCTTT.

V gene TRBV30 combines with J gene TRBJ1-1; possibly TRBD1 for D (5 bases). V lost 4 bases, J lost 1 base, and 7 bases lay in between. The germline V gene has CDR1 GTSNPN and CDR2 SVGIG (reference sequence). The length of the CDR3 is 12 residues. The CDR3 bases are TGTGCCTGGACAGGGAGGAACACTGAAGCTTTCTTT. Residues: CAWTGRNTEAFF.

The chain carries TRBV10-2 and TRBJ2-2, with 9 nucleotides matching TRBD1. V lost 6 bases to trimming and J lost 4 bases; unmatched junction nucleotides: 9. Germline assignment: CDR1 WSHSY and CDR2 SAAADI. The CDR3 runs to 16 residues. Here the CDR3 DNA reads TGCGCCAGCAGGAGCCTGGGACAGGGCTTCACCGGGGAGCTGTTTTTT. This codes for CASRSLGQGFTGELFF.